This T cell receptor beta chain is drawn from a study of CD8+CD57+ T cells in acquired aplastic anemia. Study in general: The study obtained an average of about 3.2 ug of DNA from sorted CD4+ and CD8+ cells.

The authors sequenced patients whose flow cytometry had shown CD8+CD57+ cell expansion. Everyone among the patients had severe acquired aplastic anemia. No patient had been given any therapy when blood was sampled. Both TCR beta VDJ combination and CDR3 sequence profiling were carried out. Genomic DNA was the template for this profiling. TCRdb reanalysed the reads using MiXCR and keeps one entry per CDR3 protein. The sample lists some 160,000 distinct CDR3 sequences; about half were seen once. The table lists this clonotype with many counts. Its antigen is not identified. Whole-study findings and limits: Patients and controls turned out to have 25 to 35 CD8+ CDR3 sequences in common.

Trimming took off 4 bases at V and 0 bases at J, with 12 bases between the two ends. Germline V lookup: CDR1 LGHNA, CDR2 YNFKEQ. This CDR3 comprises 16 residues. The TCR sequence derives from a human donor with aplastic anemia. The sequencing sample was made of sorted CD4+, CD8+, or CD8+CD57+ T cells (not recorded which) from PBMCs. The chain is built from TRBV4-2 and TRBJ2-2; maybe TRBD2 (5 bases). CDR3 coding DNA: TGTGCCAGCAGCCGAGTGATGGGAGCGAACACCGGGGAGCTGTTTTTT. Protein: CASSRVMGANTGELFF.